This T cell receptor beta chain was recovered during a study of identical twins. This clonotype turned up a few times. Healthy Caucasians were all of the donors. The CDR3 spans 13 residues. The ends were cut back, 1 base at V and 7 bases at J, with 11 bases in the middle. The germline V gene encodes CDR1 DFQATT and CDR2 SNEGSKA (reference sequence). TCRdb processed the 5' RACE reads anew with MiXCR; each CDR3 protein has one entry. This sample has over 200,000 distinct CDR3 sequences; less than 10% occur once, and the top ten carry over 4.5%. This chain uses TRBV20-1 with TRBJ1-5; D remains unclear. Material: memory (CD45RO+) T cells sorted from blood. The sequence derives from a young woman in good health. The CDR3: CSARGRKPQPQHF. For the CDR3, the DNA is TGCAGTGCTAGAGGGCGGAAACCCCAGCCCCAGCATTTT.